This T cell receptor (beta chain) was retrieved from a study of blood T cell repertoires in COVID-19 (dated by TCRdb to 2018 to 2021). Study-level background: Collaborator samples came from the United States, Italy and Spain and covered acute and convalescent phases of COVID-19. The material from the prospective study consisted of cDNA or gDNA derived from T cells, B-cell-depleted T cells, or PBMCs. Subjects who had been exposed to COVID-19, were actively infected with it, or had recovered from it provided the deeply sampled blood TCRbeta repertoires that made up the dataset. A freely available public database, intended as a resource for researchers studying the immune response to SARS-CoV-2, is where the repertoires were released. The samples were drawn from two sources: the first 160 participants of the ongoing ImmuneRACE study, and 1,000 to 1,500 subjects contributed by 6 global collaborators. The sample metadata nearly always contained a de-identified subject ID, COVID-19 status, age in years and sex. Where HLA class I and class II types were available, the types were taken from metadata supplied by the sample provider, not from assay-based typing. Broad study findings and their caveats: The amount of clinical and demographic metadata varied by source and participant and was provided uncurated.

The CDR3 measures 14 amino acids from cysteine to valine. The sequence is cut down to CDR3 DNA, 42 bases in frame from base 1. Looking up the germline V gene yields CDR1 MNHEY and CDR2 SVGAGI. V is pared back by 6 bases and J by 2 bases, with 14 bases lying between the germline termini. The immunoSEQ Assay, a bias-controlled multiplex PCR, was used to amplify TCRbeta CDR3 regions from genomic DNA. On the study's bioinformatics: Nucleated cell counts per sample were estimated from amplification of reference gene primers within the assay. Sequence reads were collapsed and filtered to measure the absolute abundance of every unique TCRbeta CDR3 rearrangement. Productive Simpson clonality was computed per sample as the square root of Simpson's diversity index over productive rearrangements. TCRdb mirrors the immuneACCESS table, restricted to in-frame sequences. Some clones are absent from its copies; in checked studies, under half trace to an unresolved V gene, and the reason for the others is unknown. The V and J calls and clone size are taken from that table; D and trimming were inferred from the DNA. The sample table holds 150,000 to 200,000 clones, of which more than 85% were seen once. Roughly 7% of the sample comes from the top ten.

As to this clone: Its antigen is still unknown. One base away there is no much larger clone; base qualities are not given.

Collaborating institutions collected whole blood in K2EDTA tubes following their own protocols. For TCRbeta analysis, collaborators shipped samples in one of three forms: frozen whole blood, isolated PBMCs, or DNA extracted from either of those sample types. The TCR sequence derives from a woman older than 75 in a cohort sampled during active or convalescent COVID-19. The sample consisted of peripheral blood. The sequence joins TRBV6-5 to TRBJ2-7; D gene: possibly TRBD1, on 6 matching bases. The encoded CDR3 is CASSQGHGAYEQYV. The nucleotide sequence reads TGTGCCAGCAGCCAGGGACACGGAGCCTACGAGCAGTACGTC.